These 12 T cell receptor beta chains came from one sample sequenced in a study of shared clonotypes between healthy human individuals. The data were produced by immunoSEQ multiplex PCR, yet TCRdb's version contains in-frame clones alone and is incomplete. This table holds 150,000 to 200,000 clones, 85% to 95% found once. Sequenced sample: naive CD4+ T cells sorted from blood. Specified subset: CD45RA+ positively selected. The receptors shown here come from a woman aged 25-40 years in good health.

The chain combines TRBV11-2 with TRBJ2-1; no definite D call. This CDR3 comprises 15 residues. Per germline, CDR1 SGHAT and CDR2 FQNNGV. V lost 2 bases, J lost 8 bases, and 16 bases lay in between. CDR3 residues: CASSLLSAAPDEQFF. The CDR3 DNA sequence: TGTGCCAGCAGCTTACTGTCCGCTGCTCCCGATGAGCAGTTCTTC.

The rearrangement links TRBV7-9 to TRBJ2-7, with 7 bases fitting TRBD1. The CDR3 sequence is 12 residues long. Looked up from germline, CDR1 is SEHNR and CDR2 is FQNEAQ (reference sequence). Trimming removed 5 bases from V and 6 bases from J; junction bases left unmatched: 4. For the CDR3, the DNA is TGTGCCAGCAGCGAAAACAGGGGCGAGCAGTACTTC. Translating gives CASSENRGEQYF.

A remark on this clone: Other DNA sequences in the sample encode the same CDR3. The V call is TRBV18, the J call TRBJ2-5; D gene unclear. Trimming removed 3 bases at V and 4 bases at J, with 3 bases between. Germline assignment: CDR1 KGHSH and CDR2 LQKENI. The CDR3 runs to 11 residues. The CDR3 DNA sequence: TGTGCCAGCTCACCTGGAGAGACCCAGTACTTC. As protein: CASSPGETQYF.

The chain recombines TRBV29-1 with TRBJ1-1; 7 bases fit TRBD1. Trimming cost V 6 bases and J 2 bases; bases outside gene matches: 6. The CDR3 spans 13 residues. Germline CDR1 is SQVTM and CDR2 is ANQGSEA. DNA for the CDR3: TGCAGCGTCCACCGGGACAGAAACACTGAAGCTTTCTTT. Protein: CSVHRDRNTEAFF.

This CDR3 is CASSSAGQVNTIYF. CDR3 DNA: TGTGCCAGCAGCTCCGCGGGACAGGTTAACACCATATATTTT. This rearrangement joins TRBV7-2 to TRBJ1-3; 8 bases line up with TRBD1. Trimming cost V 4 bases and J 7 bases; bases outside gene matches: 6. This CDR3 spans 14 amino acids. Germline CDR1 is SGHTA and CDR2 is FQGNSA.

The gene calls are TRBV27 and TRBJ2-7, with a possible D match to TRBD2 (5 bases). This CDR3 has 13 residues. Germline V CDR1 and CDR2: MNHEY, SMNVEV (reference sequence). Trimming left V 3 bases short and J 7 bases short, with 13 bases between. CDR3 sequence (DNA): TGTGCCAGCAGTTTTGCGCGGACGGGGGAGCAGTACTTC. It translates to CASSFARTGEQYF.

V gene TRBV28 combines with J gene TRBJ1-1; D is unclear. V was shortened by 1 base and J by 1 base, with 7 bases between the two germline ends. Germline V CDR1 and CDR2: MDHEN, SYDVKM. This CDR3 spans 14 amino acids. The CDR3: CASSLLAGNTEAFF. For the CDR3, the DNA is TGTGCCAGCAGTTTATTGGCGGGGAACACTGAAGCTTTCTTT.

The chain links TRBV11-2 to TRBJ2-5; D unclear. The V end was cut by 3 bases, the J end by 11 bases, with 13 bases between. This CDR3 comprises 12 residues. In germline, CDR1 is SGHAT, CDR2 FQNNGV. The CDR3 DNA follows: TGTGCCAGCAGCTTCAACAGTCAAGAGCAGTACTTC. This gives the protein CASSFNSQEQYF.

V is TRBV10-3 and J is TRBJ2-7; the match to TRBD2 covers 11 bases. Germline lookup yields CDR1 ENHRY and CDR2 SYGVKD. The CDR3 is 17 residues long. V lost 2 bases, J lost 0 bases, and 6 bases stayed unmatched. CDR3: CAISEPRTSGLSYEQYF. CDR3 in DNA: TGTGCCATCAGTGAGCCCCGGACTAGCGGGCTCTCCTACGAGCAGTACTTC.

The chain has TRBV2 and TRBJ1-3, with D possibly matching TRBD1 (6 bases). Germline CDR1 SNHLY, CDR2 FYNNEI. The CDR3 consists of 16 residues. V lost 6 bases to trimming and J lost 4 bases, with 19 bases between them. The CDR3 loop is CASSPALGAFGNTIYF. The CDR3 region has the DNA TGTGCCAGCAGCCCCGCGTTGGGGGCTTTCGGAAACACCATATATTTT.

The count of this clone is one. This chain uses TRBV4-2 with TRBJ2-7, with TRBD2 matching over 11 bases. The junction had 8 bases not matched to a gene; V was cut back by 0 bases and J by 7 bases. This CDR3 has 16 amino acids. CDR1 LGHNA and CDR2 YNFKEQ come from the germline V gene. The CDR3 nucleotides are TGTGCCAGCAGCCAAGATTTACTAGCGGGAGAGGGGGAGCAGTACTTC. Residues: CASSQDLLAGEGEQYF.

The chain has TRBV11-2 and TRBJ1-1; 7 bases are shared with TRBD1. The CDR3 is made up of 17 amino acids. Trimming at V came to 1 base and at J to 1 base, leaving 9 bases not matched to a gene. The V gene's germline CDR1 is SGHAT and CDR2 FQNNGV. In nucleotides, the CDR3 is TGTGCCAGCAGCTTAGTCCGTTTAGGGGGCTCGAACACTGAAGCTTTCTTT. This encodes CASSLVRLGGSNTEAFF. The variable domain in full, completed from reference TRBV11-2 and TRBJ1-1, reads EAGVAQSPRYKIIEKRQSVAFWCNPISGHATLYWYQQILGQGPKLLIQFQNNGVVDDSQLPKDRFSAERLKGVDSTLKIQPAKLEDSAVYLCASSLVRLGGSNTEAFFGQGTRLTVV.